These 25 T cell receptor beta chains were all obtained from the same sample, sequenced in a study of cytomegalovirus exposure and HLA in healthy donors. A multiplex PCR was run with 60 Vbeta primers and 13 Jbeta primers. Sequenced by immunoSEQ multiplex PCR; TCRdb stores in-frame clones only, minus some. This table holds approximately 140,000 clones, just under 85% found once. Material for sequencing was PBMCs. The receptors come from a boy younger than 10 in good health and CMV-seronegative.

The chain uses TRBV6-1 and TRBJ2-5; 12 bases fit TRBD1. This CDR3 region has 14 residues. Trimming cost V 7 bases and J 3 bases; bases outside gene matches: 3. From germline, CDR1 is MNHNS and CDR2 SASEGT. The CDR3 DNA follows: TGTGCCAGCACTGGGACAGGGGGCGAAGAGACCCAGTACTTC. This translates into CASTGTGGEETQYF.

V and J are TRBV6-5 and TRBJ2-7; 8 bases align to TRBD1. The germline gives CDR1 MNHEY, CDR2 SVGAGI. Germline trimming cut 5 bases from V and 2 bases from J; bases unmatched to any gene: 8. The CDR3 loop spans 15 amino acids. The CDR3 region is CASSPQGQATYEQYF. The CDR3 DNA is TGTGCCAGCAGTCCCCAGGGACAGGCAACCTACGAGCAGTACTTC.

The chain couples TRBV9 to TRBJ2-6; 7 nucleotides align to TRBD1. The V gene end was trimmed by 5 bases and the J gene end by 2 bases; junction bases not matched to a gene: 1. CDR3 size: 14 residues. CDR1 and CDR2 from the germline V gene are SGDLS and YYNGEE. CDR3 region: CASSTGAGANVLTF. The CDR3 DNA sequence: TGTGCCAGCAGTACAGGGGCTGGGGCCAACGTCCTGACTTTC.

The chain recombines TRBV5-4 with TRBJ2-5, with a possible D match to TRBD1 (6 bases). In germline, CDR1 is SGHNT, CDR2 YYREEE (reference sequence). This CDR3 has 16 amino acids. V was trimmed by 2 bases and J by 1 base, leaving 15 bases between them. CDR3 nucleotide sequence: TGTGCCAGCAGCTTACAGGGTTACTACCCCCAAGAGACCCAGTACTTC. Protein product: CASSLQGYYPQETQYF. Looking up the rest from reference TRBV5-4 and TRBJ2-5 gives the full variable domain: ETGVTQSPTHLIKTRGQQVTLRCSSQSGHNTVSWYQQALGQGPQFIFQYYREEENGRGNFPPRFSGLQFPNYSSELNVNALELDDSALYLCASSLQGYYPQETQYFGPGTRLLVL.

The chain carries TRBV6-1 and TRBJ1-5; weak D call: TRBD1 (5 bases). CDR1 MNHNS and CDR2 SASEGT come from the germline V gene. This CDR3 region has 12 residues. Between the trimmed V and J ends, which lost 8 bases and 4 bases, there was a span of 9 bases. The CDR3 region has the DNA TGTGCCAGCGTGCAGGGTAATCAGCCCCAGCATTTT. Amino acid sequence: CASVQGNQPQHF.

The genes are TRBV15 and TRBJ2-5, with TRBD1 as a possible D gene (5 bases). Germline lookup yields CDR1 LNHNV and CDR2 YYDKDF (reference sequence). The CDR3 runs to 15 residues. V was trimmed by 0 bases and J by 4 bases, leaving 12 bases between them. The CDR3 DNA reads as TGTGCCACCAGCAGAGACCCAACAGGTTCAGAGACCCAGTACTTC. Its translation: CATSRDPTGSETQYF.

This sequence joins TRBV27 and TRBJ1-6; tentative D call: TRBD1 (5 bases). V lost 6 bases, J lost 10 bases, and 16 bases lay in between. The length of the CDR3 is 14 residues. CDR1 and CDR2 from the germline V gene are MNHEY and SMNVEV (reference sequence). The CDR3: CASSDRRGSSPLHF. The CDR3 coding sequence is TGTGCCAGCAGCGACCGGCGGGGGTCCTCACCCCTCCACTTT.

This clone was found once. The chain uses TRBV6-1 and TRBJ2-3; tentative D call: TRBD2 (6 bases). This CDR3 has 15 amino acids. V lost 3 bases and J 0 bases, leaving 10 bases between the germline ends. Germline assignment: CDR1 MNHNS and CDR2 SASEGT. The CDR3 reads CASSDGGGSTDTQYF. The CDR3 DNA reads TGTGCCAGCAGTGATGGGGGAGGTAGCACAGATACGCAGTATTTT.

The rearrangement links TRBV6-6 to TRBJ2-7; TRBD1 matches 9 bases. Unmatched junction bases numbered 6, after V lost 5 bases and J lost 7 bases. The CDR3 runs 13 residues. CDR1 is MNHNY, CDR2 SVGAGI, per germline (reference sequence). The CDR3 DNA reads TGTGCCAGCAGTAGGGACAGGGTGGGAGAGCAGTACGTC. Its translation: CASSRDRVGEQYV.

The chain employs TRBV1 and TRBJ2-7; TRBD2 reflects the table's D call only, with no check against the DNA. TRBV1 is marked as a pseudogene. This CDR3 is 11 amino acids long. The chain's CDR3 is CTSSPDYEQYV. The CDR3, as DNA: TGCACCAGCAGCCCGGACTACGAGCAGTACGTC.

The chain carries TRBV5-6 and TRBJ1-1, with D possibly being TRBD1 (5 bases). The ends were cut back, 2 bases at V and 0 bases at J, with 23 bases in the middle. This CDR3 comprises 19 residues. The germline gives CDR1 SGHDT, CDR2 YYEEEE. The CDR3 here is CASSFKLRGPNTLNTEAFF. The CDR3 DNA reads TGTGCCAGCAGCTTCAAACTAAGGGGTCCTAATACATTGAACACTGAAGCTTTCTTT.

This chain connects TRBV9 to TRBJ1-2; D is unresolved. The CDR3 runs to 14 residues. V dropped 3 bases and J dropped 4 bases, with 13 bases sitting between them. Germline CDR1 reads SGDLS; CDR2 reads YYNGEE. Here the CDR3 reads CASSGDPRSYGYTF. The CDR3 nucleotides read TGTGCCAGCAGCGGAGATCCGAGGTCCTATGGCTACACCTTC.

The J gene is TRBJ2-7, the V gene TRBV27, with D maybe TRBD1 (6 bases). V was clipped by 3 bases and J by 4 bases, with 13 bases between them. Germline V gene lookup returns CDR1 MNHEY and CDR2 SMNVEV (reference sequence). The CDR3 sequence is 14 residues long. CDR3 DNA: TGTGCCAGCAGTTTCGGACAGCAGGTGTACGAGCAGTACTTC. Translation gives CASSFGQQVYEQYF.

V is TRBV18 and J is TRBJ1-1; tentative D call: TRBD1 (5 bases). Germline CDR1 is KGHSH and CDR2 is LQKENI. CDR3 length equals 16 residues. Trimming removed 3 bases at V and 4 bases at J, with 18 bases between. DNA of the CDR3: TGTGCCAGCTCACCTACAGGAGGGGCCTCAAGCACTGAAGCTTTCTTT. This gives the protein CASSPTGGASSTEAFF.

The genes are TRBV9 and TRBJ1-1, with TRBD1 matching over 7 bases. This CDR3 comprises 13 residues. With 0 bases clipped from V and 4 bases from J, the junction kept 0 bases outside the gene matches. CDR1 is SGDLS, CDR2 YYNGEE, per germline. CDR3 protein: CASSVGDSTEAFF. CDR3 DNA sequence: TGTGCCAGCAGCGTAGGGGACAGCACTGAAGCTTTCTTT.

Only a few counts were recorded for this clone. The chain employs TRBV19 and TRBJ1-1; the match to TRBD1 covers 7 bases. The CDR3 consists of 12 residues. With V trimmed by 8 bases and J by 10 bases, 10 bases remained unmatched. Germline assignment: CDR1 LNHDA and CDR2 SQIVND (reference sequence). In DNA, the CDR3 is TGTGCCAGTTCTACAGGGGCTAAAATAGCTTTCTTT. Residues: CASSTGAKIAFF.

The rearrangement joins TRBV11-2 to TRBJ1-4, with a possible D match to TRBD1 (6 bases). V was cut by 5 bases and J by 6 bases, with 13 bases left in between. The CDR3 spans 14 residues. The V gene's germline CDR1 is SGHAT and CDR2 FQNNGV. CDR3 amino acids: CASSPDSSYEKLFF. The CDR3 DNA follows: TGTGCCAGCAGCCCGGACAGTTCCTATGAAAAACTGTTTTTT.

This clone was counted once. The chain uses TRBV6-6 and TRBJ2-1; D unclear. The V end lost 7 bases, the J end lost 0 bases, and 10 bases lay between the germline ends. This CDR3 spans 14 amino acids. Germline V gives CDR1 MNHNY, CDR2 SVGAGI (reference sequence). The CDR3: CASTVVPSYNEQFF. CDR3 nucleotides: TGTGCCAGCACGGTCGTACCCTCCTACAATGAGCAGTTCTTC.

As DNA, the CDR3 is TGTGCCTGGAGTGTACTTGGGACAGGGGAAGAGACCCAGTACTTC. It specifies CAWSVLGTGEETQYF. This sequence joins TRBV30 and TRBJ2-5; 10 positions agree with TRBD1. Germline V gene lookup returns CDR1 GTSNPN and CDR2 SVGIG (reference sequence). The CDR3 is 15 amino acids. V trimming: 0 bases; J trimming: 3 bases; junction bases outside the gene matches: 4.

This CDR3 reads CASSVGQRSTNEKLFF. As DNA, the CDR3 is TGTGCCAGCAGCGTGGGACAGCGGTCAACTAATGAAAAACTGTTTTTT. The genes are TRBV9 and TRBJ1-4; 7 positions match TRBD1. The CDR3 contains 16 residues. Per germline, CDR1 SGDLS and CDR2 YYNGEE. V lost 2 bases, J lost 0 bases, and 4 bases stayed unmatched.

This clone was counted a single time. The chain joins TRBV7-3 to TRBJ2-1, with TRBD2 matching over 12 bases. CDR3 length: 20 amino acids. Germline V CDR1 and CDR2: SGHTA, FQGTGA. J gave up 0 bases and V 5 bases, and 14 bases lay outside the gene matches. In nucleotides, the CDR3 is TGTGCCAGCAGCCCTACGGGAGGACTAGCGGGGATAAGCTCCTACAATGAGCAGTTCTTC. As protein: CASSPTGGLAGISSYNEQFF.

This chain links TRBV7-3 with TRBJ2-1; 10 bases are shared with TRBD2. The V gene end was trimmed by 4 bases and the J gene end by 2 bases; junction bases not matched to a gene: 5. Looked up from germline, CDR1 is SGHTA and CDR2 is FQGTGA. The CDR3 runs to 16 residues. DNA of the CDR3: TGTGCCAGCAGCTCTGGGACTAGCGTCACCTACAATGAGCAGTTCTTC. This translates into CASSSGTSVTYNEQFF.

The J gene is TRBJ2-3, the V gene TRBV6-4, with 7 bases identical to TRBD2. The CDR3 spans 13 residues. V lost 3 bases, J lost 3 bases, and 0 bases stayed unmatched. The germline CDR1 and CDR2 sequences are MRHNA and SNTAGT. The CDR3 coding sequence is TGTGCCAGCAGTGAGCGGGAGACAGATACGCAGTATTTT. This codes for CASSERETDTQYF.

The chain joins TRBV18 to TRBJ1-3; 8 nucleotides align to TRBD1. This CDR3 spans 14 amino acids. V lost 3 bases to trimming and J lost 9 bases; unmatched junction nucleotides: 7. Per germline, CDR1 KGHSH and CDR2 LQKENI. The CDR3 DNA reads as TGTGCCAGCTCACCGACAGGGGAAGGATCCACCATATATTTT. Its translation is CASSPTGEGSTIYF. Full variable domain (missing parts from reference TRBV18 and TRBJ1-3): NAGVMQNPRHLVRRRGQEARLRCSPMKGHSHVYWYRQLPEEGLKFMVYLQKENIIDESGMPKERFSAEFPKEGPSILRIQQVVRGDSAAYFCASSPTGEGSTIYFGEGSWLTVV.

The genes are TRBV5-5 and TRBJ2-7; 12 nucleotides match TRBD1. J lost 6 bases, V lost 4 bases, and 5 bases had no gene match. Germline V CDR1 and CDR2: SGHKS, YYEKEE (reference sequence). CDR3 length: 14 amino acids. The CDR3 sequence: CASSPGTGGTEQYV. CDR3 DNA: TGTGCCAGCAGCCCCGGGACAGGGGGCACCGAGCAGTACGTC.